This T cell receptor beta chain was identified during a study of Ad26.COV2.S vaccination and SARS-CoV-2 variants (dated by TCRdb to about 2021). As for the study more broadly: Donors in the vaccine arm were drawn from COV1001, a phase I-IIa trial of Ad26.COV2.S in healthy adults that was multicentre, randomized, double-blind and placebo-controlled. Trial participants were randomized into five groups of five: low-dose or high-dose Ad26.COV2.S given once or twice, or placebo on both occasions. Ad26.COV2.S was administered intramuscularly at a dose of 5x10^10 or 1x10^11 viral particles, either as one shot or as two shots given 56 days apart. A total of some 30 samples were included in the TCR-sequenced set, comprising about 20 Ad26.COV2.S vaccine recipients, 5 placebo recipients and 8 SARS-CoV-2 convalescent individuals. TCRbeta repertoire sequencing served as the tool for gauging how specific and how broad the SARS-CoV-2-reactive T cell receptors were following Ad26.COV2.S vaccination. Investigators did not know the trial group allocation while performing experiments and assessing outcomes. Study-wide conclusions, independent of this receptor: After vaccination, spike-specific CD8+ and CD4+ T cell responses were reported to show substantial breadth. Vaccine and placebo recipients had comparable non-spike TCR breadth, which fits with the vaccine containing only spike. According to the authors, total T cell responses may have been underestimated by the TCR breadth and depth analyses. The study lacked the statistical power to compare responses across vaccine doses or regimens. Compared with placebo recipients, Ad26.COV2.S recipients showed higher spike-specific TCR breadth (P = 0.0014).

This clone has more than one count but fewer than ten. Which antigen it targets is not known. No much larger clonotype is one base removed from it; base qualities were not supplied. The sample's treatment or condition label, in plain terms: around 19 received Ad26.COV2.S at low or high dose, single or two shots; roughly five received placebo; per-sample allocation not given. For vaccine and placebo recipients, the sequenced repertoires came from samples collected on day 63 after the first injection. In Cohort 1b, 25 adults aged 18-55 years were enrolled at a single site in Boston, USA, between 29 July and 7 August 2020. Ad26.COV2.S was a replication-incompetent adenovirus type 26 vector that expressed a prefusion-stabilized SARS-CoV-2 spike protein derived from the original Wuhan strain. The CDR3 goes from the cysteine to the phenylalanine over 14 residues. Only the CDR3 part of the read is kept: 42 bases, read in frame from the first base. V loses 4 bases, J loses 7 bases, and the germline ends lie 19 bases apart. CDR1 and CDR2 were assigned from the germline V gene (reference sequence) as GTSNPN and SVGIG.

The immunoSEQ Assay was used to sequence TCRbeta CDR3 regions. After extraction, genomic DNA underwent amplification by bias-controlled multiplex PCR, followed by high-throughput sequencing. The authors' pipeline ran thus. To quantify the absolute abundance of every unique TCRbeta CDR3 region, sequences were collapsed and filtered. T cell fraction was estimated by normalizing TCRbeta template counts to usable DNA, with usable DNA measured through amplification of reference genes found in all nucleated cells. Repertoire TCRs were annotated as SARS-CoV-2-specific by exact matching of V gene, CDR3 amino acid sequence and J gene to a known reactive TCR set. The reference SARS-CoV-2 TCR set was derived from MIRA and filtered for enrichment in COVID-19-positive ImmuneCODE repertoires, a step that removed public or cross-reactive TCRs. Using the MIRA antigens, annotated TCRs were further analysed by specific ORF or by position within an ORF. Breadth was defined as annotated unique rearrangements over total unique productive rearrangements; depth was the summed frequency of those rearrangements. TCR breadth was compared between groups using two-sided Wilcoxon rank-sum tests. Not all clones reach the TCRdb copy of this immuneACCESS table, which keeps in-frame sequences only. Checked studies attribute under half of the gap to unresolved V genes and leave the rest unexplained. That table is the source of V, J and clone size, and D and trimming were worked out from the DNA. In this sample the table shows over 300,000 clones, 83% of which occur a single time. The biggest ten clones account for just under 7.5% of the sample.

This receptor chain uses TRBV30 and TRBJ1-1; the D gene is possibly TRBD1, with 6 bases matching. The sample consisted of peripheral blood, taken in a trial of Ad26.COV2.S vaccine versus placebo. The receptor's source is a person between 18 and 59 years old who received the Ad26.COV2.S COVID-19 vaccine or a placebo. The CDR3 region reads CAWTGAGESFEAFF. DNA sequence: TGTGCCTGGACTGGGGCAGGGGAGAGTTTTGAAGCTTTCTTT.